This T cell receptor (beta chain) was sequenced during a study of blood T cell repertoires in COVID-19. In the study overall: Acute and convalescent COVID-19 specimens originated in the United States, Italy and Spain. Sources were T cells, B-cell-depleted T cells, or PBMCs; the material itself was cDNA or gDNA.

The V and J ends lost 0 bases and 1 base respectively, with 19 bases between them. The CDR3 contains 17 residues. Germline lookup yields CDR1 GTSNPN and CDR2 SVGIG (reference sequence). Authors' data handling: How many nucleated cells were present was estimated from reference gene primer amplification. TCRdb's table, derived via immunoSEQ multiplex PCR, lists solely in-frame clones and lacks some. V, J and clone size are those of that table, while D and trimming were read from the DNA. This table holds 110,000 to 150,000 clones, 75% to 85% found once. The chain combines TRBV30 with TRBJ2-7; tentative D call: TRBD1 (5 bases). The source of this sequence is a man in his fifties or sixties with acute or convalescent COVID-19. The sample comprised peripheral blood. In DNA, the CDR3 is TGTGCCTGGAGTGTCCTCAGCCAGGGATACGAGTCCTACGAGCAGTACTTC. Its protein is CAWSVLSQGYESYEQYF.